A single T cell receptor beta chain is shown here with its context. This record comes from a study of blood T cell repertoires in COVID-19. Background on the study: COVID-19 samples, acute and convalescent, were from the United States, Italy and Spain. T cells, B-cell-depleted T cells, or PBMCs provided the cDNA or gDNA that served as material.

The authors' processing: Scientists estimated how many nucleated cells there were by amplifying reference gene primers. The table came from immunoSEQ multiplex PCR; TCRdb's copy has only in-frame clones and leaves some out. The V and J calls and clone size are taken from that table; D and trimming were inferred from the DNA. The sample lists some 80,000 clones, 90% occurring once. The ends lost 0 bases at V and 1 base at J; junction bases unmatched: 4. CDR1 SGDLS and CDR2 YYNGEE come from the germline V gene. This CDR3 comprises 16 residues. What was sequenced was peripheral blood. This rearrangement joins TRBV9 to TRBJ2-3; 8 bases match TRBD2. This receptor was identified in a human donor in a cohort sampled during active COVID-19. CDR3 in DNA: TGTGCCAGCAGCGTAGCGAATAGCGGGGGCACAGATACGCAGTATTTT. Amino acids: CASSVANSGGTDTQYF.